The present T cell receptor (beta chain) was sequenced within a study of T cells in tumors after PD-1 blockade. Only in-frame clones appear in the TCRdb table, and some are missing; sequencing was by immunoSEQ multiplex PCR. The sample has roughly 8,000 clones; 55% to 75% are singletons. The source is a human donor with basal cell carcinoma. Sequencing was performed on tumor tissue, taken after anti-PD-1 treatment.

The CDR3 sequence is CASSRQPTYEQYF. For the CDR3, the DNA is TGTGCCAGCAGTCGACAGCCGACCTACGAGCAGTACTTC. The chain employs TRBV7-6 and TRBJ2-7, with D possibly matching TRBD1 (5 bases). This CDR3 is built from 13 residues. Trimming took 6 bases from V and 2 from J, leaving 11 bases between them. Germline values: CDR1 SGHVS, CDR2 FNYEAQ.